A selection of T cell receptor beta chains follows, all from one sample in a study of beta chain features in type 1 diabetes. TCRdb keeps only in-frame clones here, not all; method: immunoSEQ multiplex PCR. The sample consists of about 650,000 clones, under 15% of them appearing once. Sequencing was done on a sample of naive CD4+ T cells from blood. The receptor set was obtained from a man aged 25-45 years with type 1 diabetes. Both conserved end residues are part of each CDR3. The D gene is left open where the match is weak. Clone size is given for some rows only: seen once, a few or many times, or a class if the clone is expanded.

d_gene	v_gene	abundance	j_gene	CDR3nt	CDR3aa
TRBD1	TRBV5-1	NA	TRBJ1-3	TGCGCCAGCAGCGACGCCGGGACAGCCGGAGGAAACACCATATATTTT	CASSDAGTAGGNTIYF
TRBD1	TRBV18	NA	TRBJ2-3	TGTGCCAGCTCAACTTACAGGGGGCCTGTCAATACGCAGTATTTT	CASSTYRGPVNTQYF
TRBD1	TRBV6-6	NA	TRBJ1-5	TGTGCCAGCAGTACCTCGGGACAGGGGATAAATCAGCCCCAGCATTTT	CASSTSGQGINQPQHF
TRBD1	TRBV4-3	NA	TRBJ2-5	TGCGCCAGCAGCCAAGGGACAGGGAGGATCTGGGAGACCCAGTACTTC	CASSQGTGRIWETQYF
NA	TRBV19	few	TRBJ2-5	TGTGCCAGTAGTATCGAGGGTGGGGAGACAGGTAGCCAGTACTTC	CASSIEGGETGSQYF
TRBD1	TRBV18	NA	TRBJ1-1	TGTGCCAGCTCAGGGACAGCTGAACGGCAGAACACTGAAGCTTTCTTT	CASSGTAERQNTEAFF
NA	TRBV7-2	NA	TRBJ2-3	TGTGCCAGCAGCTCACGGGCGACAGATACGCAGTATTTT	CASSSRATDTQYF
NA	TRBV28	NA	TRBJ2-7	TGTGCCAGCAGTCTGACAGCCCCCTACGAGCAGTACTTC	CASSLTAPYEQYF
NA	TRBV7-2	NA	TRBJ1-1	TGTGCCAGCAGCACCGGGACACAACCACTGAACACTGAAGCTTTCTTT	CASSTGTQPLNTEAFF
NA	TRBV30	few	TRBJ2-7	TGTGCCTGGAGTCTTGCCCAGCCCACCGAGCAGTACTTC	CAWSLAQPTEQYF
NA	TRBV9	few	TRBJ2-7	TGTGCCAGCAGCGTAGGGCCCCTGAGCTACGAGCAGTACTTC	CASSVGPLSYEQYF
NA	TRBV29-1	few	TRBJ2-7	TGCAGCGTTGAAGGGCCGGTCGGTCATACCTACGAGCAGTACTTC	CSVEGPVGHTYEQYF
TRBD2	TRBV28	few	TRBJ2-7	TGTGCCAGCCTCGGGGGGAGTCCCTACGAGCAGTACTTC	CASLGGSPYEQYF
NA	TRBV5-4	NA	TRBJ2-7	TGTGCCAGCAGCTTCGGTTACGCTGGGGACGAGCAGTACTTC	CASSFGYAGDEQYF
NA	TRBV4-2	NA	TRBJ1-1	TGTGCCAGCAGCCAAGATAGAACCGGACGTGGTACATGGGCTTTCTTT	CASSQDRTGRGTWAFF
NA	TRBV9	NA	TRBJ2-3	TGTGCCAGCAGCGTAGACGACTATCACACAGATACGCAGTATTTT	CASSVDDYHTDTQYF
NA	TRBV25-1	NA	TRBJ1-2	TGTGCCAGCAGTGAATCAAGGCGGGAGGTCTATGGCTACACCTTC	CASSESRREVYGYTF
NA	TRBV19	few	TRBJ2-1	TGTGCCAGCCGACAGATCAGCTCCTACAATGAGCAGTTCTTC	CASRQISSYNEQFF
NA	TRBV5-6	NA	TRBJ2-7	TGTGCCAGCAGCTTGATGGGGCAGCTAAAGTACTTC	CASSLMGQLKYF
TRBD2	TRBV7-2	few	TRBJ2-5	TGTGCCAGCAGCTTAGCGGCGGGGGGGCCCCAAGAGACCCAGTACTTC	CASSLAAGGPQETQYF
NA	TRBV5-4	once	TRBJ1-6	TGTGCCAGCAGCTTGCAAGGGGATGGTTCACCCCTCCACTTT	CASSLQGDGSPLHF
NA	TRBV7-2	few	TRBJ2-4	TGTGCCAGCAGCGGCGAGGGGGTAATAGCCAAAAACATTCAGTACTTC	CASSGEGVIAKNIQYF
TRBD1	TRBV7-6	NA	TRBJ1-1	TGTGCCAGCAGCTTAACAGGGGCATCAACTGAAGCTTTCTTT	CASSLTGASTEAFF
NA	TRBV2	NA	TRBJ1-6	TGTGCCAGCAGTGCCTTGGACAGTAGTAATTCACCCCTCCACTTT	CASSALDSSNSPLHF
NA	TRBV7-2	NA	TRBJ1-5	TGTGCCAGCCGCAGTGGCAATCAGCCCCAGCATTTT	CASRSGNQPQHF
NA	TRBV18	few	TRBJ1-4	TGTGCCAGCTCACCACAGGACGTTGCAACTAATGAAAAACTGTTTTTT	CASSPQDVATNEKLFF
TRBD1	TRBV14	NA	TRBJ1-2	TGTGCCAGCAGCCAAGGGACAGGGGGCGACTATGGCTACACCTTC	CASSQGTGGDYGYTF
TRBD1	TRBV7-8	NA	TRBJ2-5	TGTGCCAGCAGCTCACAGGGGGTGGAGACCCAGTACTTC	CASSSQGVETQYF
TRBD1	TRBV9	NA	TRBJ1-4	TGTGCCAGCAGCCCCCGGACAGGGAGTGAAAAACTGTTTTTT	CASSPRTGSEKLFF
NA	TRBV11-2	few	TRBJ1-3	TGTGCCAGCAGCTTAGAAGGGAATTCTGGAAACACCATATATTTT	CASSLEGNSGNTIYF
NA	TRBV7-2	NA	TRBJ2-7	TGTGCCAGCAGCTTTCGACGGACCCAGTACGAGCAGTACTTC	CASSFRRTQYEQYF
TRBD1	TRBV5-5	NA	TRBJ1-5	TGTGCCAGCAGCTTCGAGACAGGGGAAGGACAGCCCCAGCATTTT	CASSFETGEGQPQHF
TRBD2	TRBV7-8	NA	TRBJ2-1	TGTGCCAGCAGCCGTGAGACTAGCTGGTTCTTC	CASSRETSWFF
NA	TRBV19	NA	TRBJ1-5	TGTGCCAGTAGTAGACAGAATCAGCCCCAGCATTTT	CASSRQNQPQHF
TRBD2	TRBV7-9	NA	TRBJ2-1	TGTGCCAGCAGCCGGGCGACTAGCGGGGGTTATAATGAGCAGTTCTTC	CASSRATSGGYNEQFF
NA	TRBV18	NA	TRBJ1-5	TGTGCCAGCTCACAGGACATTAATCAGCCCCAGCATTTT	CASSQDINQPQHF
NA	TRBV6-5	NA	TRBJ2-1	TGTGCCAGCAGTTACTCGAGACGTGGTGAGCAGTTCTTC	CASSYSRRGEQFF
TRBD1	TRBV7-3	few	TRBJ2-5	TGTGCCAGCAGCTTAGGGGACAGAGAGACCCAGTACTTC	CASSLGDRETQYF
NA	TRBV7-2	NA	TRBJ1-5	TGTGCCAGCAGCGCACACATGGATCAGCCCCAGCATTTT	CASSAHMDQPQHF
NA	TRBV30	few	TRBJ1-3	TGTGCCGGGCGGAGGGGGGCATCTGGAAACACCATATATTTT	CAGRRGASGNTIYF
NA	TRBV7-2	few	TRBJ1-2	TGTGCCAGCAGCTTAAAGGCAGGATCCTATGGCTACACCTTC	CASSLKAGSYGYTF